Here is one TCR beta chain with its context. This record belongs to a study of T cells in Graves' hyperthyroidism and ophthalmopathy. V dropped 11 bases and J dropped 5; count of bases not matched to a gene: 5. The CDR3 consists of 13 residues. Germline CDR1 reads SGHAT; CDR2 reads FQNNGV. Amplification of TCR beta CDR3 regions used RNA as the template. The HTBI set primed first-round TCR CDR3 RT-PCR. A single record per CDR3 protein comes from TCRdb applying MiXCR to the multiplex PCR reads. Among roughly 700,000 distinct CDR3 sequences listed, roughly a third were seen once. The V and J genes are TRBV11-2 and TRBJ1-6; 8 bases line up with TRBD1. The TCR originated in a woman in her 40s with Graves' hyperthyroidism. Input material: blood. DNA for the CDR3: TGTGCCTTAGGACAGGGACATAATTCACCCCTCCACTTT. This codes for CALGQGHNSPLHF.